This is a list of T cell receptor beta chains from one sample in a study of T cells in localized non-small cell lung cancer. This table comes from immunoSEQ multiplex PCR, and its TCRdb copy is limited to in-frame clones, with some not included. There are about 33,000 clones in the sample; 85% to 90% occur only once, and about 3.9% lies in the top ten. The sample was peripheral blood, taken before any cancer treatment. These TCRs come from a man aged 40-75 years with stage I lung adenocarcinoma. Both conserved end residues are part of each CDR3. Each record gives: J gene, clone size, V gene, D gene, CDR3 protein, CDR3 DNA. D genes are given only for firm matches. Some rows have no size entry. The others give once, few or many, or a class for an expanded clone.

J gene: TRBJ1-1; clone size: .; V gene: TRBV5-1; D gene: .; CDR3 protein: CASSLVGSGEAFF; CDR3 DNA: TGCGCCAGCAGCTTGGTGGGCTCTGGTGAAGCTTTCTTT
J gene: TRBJ2-2; clone size: .; V gene: TRBV11-2; D gene: TRBD1; CDR3 protein: CASSSTGTVGELFF; CDR3 DNA: TGTGCCAGCAGCTCCACCGGGACAGTCGGGGAGCTGTTTTTT
J gene: TRBJ2-1; clone size: .; V gene: TRBV5-8; D gene: TRBD1; CDR3 protein: CASSLVQGAIVEQFF; CDR3 DNA: TGTGCCAGCAGCTTGGTACAGGGGGCCATTGTTGAGCAGTTCTTC
J gene: TRBJ2-3; clone size: .; V gene: TRBV18; D gene: .; CDR3 protein: CASSPRPDTQYF; CDR3 DNA: TGTGCCAGCTCACCAAGGCCAGATACGCAGTATTTT
J gene: TRBJ1-2; clone size: .; V gene: TRBV2; D gene: .; CDR3 protein: CASTGWGEDYGYTF; CDR3 DNA: TGTGCCAGCACGGGGTGGGGTGAAGACTATGGCTACACCTTC
J gene: TRBJ1-2; clone size: .; V gene: TRBV5-6; D gene: .; CDR3 protein: CASSLDPGQALYGYTF; CDR3 DNA: TGTGCCAGCAGCTTGGACCCAGGGCAGGCTTTGTATGGCTACACCTTC
J gene: TRBJ2-1; clone size: .; V gene: TRBV11-2; D gene: TRBD1; CDR3 protein: CASSRSVGTGSYNEQFF; CDR3 DNA: TGTGCCAGCAGCCGTTCGGTAGGGACAGGGTCCTACAATGAGCAGTTCTTC
J gene: TRBJ1-2; clone size: .; V gene: TRBV7-2; D gene: TRBD1; CDR3 protein: CASSLRSQGEAGTF; CDR3 DNA: TGTGCCAGCAGCCTGCGGTCACAGGGGGAGGCGGGGACCTTC
J gene: TRBJ1-2; clone size: .; V gene: TRBV6-1; D gene: .; CDR3 protein: CASNTGNYGYTF; CDR3 DNA: TGTGCCAGCAATACCGGGAATTATGGCTACACCTTC
J gene: TRBJ1-1; clone size: .; V gene: TRBV4-1; D gene: .; CDR3 protein: CASSAVGNTEAFF; CDR3 DNA: TGCGCCAGCAGCGCGGTCGGTAACACTGAAGCTTTCTTT
J gene: TRBJ1-4; clone size: .; V gene: TRBV5-8; D gene: TRBD1; CDR3 protein: CASSRDRGEHEKLFF; CDR3 DNA: TGTGCCAGCAGCCGGGACAGGGGTGAACATGAAAAACTGTTTTTT
J gene: TRBJ2-3; clone size: once; V gene: TRBV5-6; D gene: .; CDR3 protein: CASSFLGDIADTQYF; CDR3 DNA: TGTGCCAGCAGCTTTTTAGGGGATATTGCAGATACGCAGTATTTT
J gene: TRBJ2-6; clone size: few; V gene: TRBV30; D gene: .; CDR3 protein: CAWVRPGSGANVLTF; CDR3 DNA: TGTGCCTGGGTCCGACCAGGGTCTGGGGCCAACGTCCTGACTTTC
J gene: TRBJ2-7; clone size: .; V gene: TRBV6-1; D gene: TRBD1; CDR3 protein: CASRGQVNYEQYF; CDR3 DNA: TGTGCCAGCAGGGGACAGGTGAACTACGAGCAGTACTTC
J gene: TRBJ2-2; clone size: few; V gene: TRBV4-1; D gene: .; CDR3 protein: CASSQVGQGSRELFF; CDR3 DNA: TGCGCCAGCAGCCAAGTGGGGCAGGGGAGCCGGGAGCTGTTTTTT
J gene: TRBJ1-2; clone size: .; V gene: TRBV29-1; D gene: .; CDR3 protein: CSVGNLNGYTF; CDR3 DNA: TGCAGCGTTGGGAACCTAAATGGCTACACCTTC
J gene: TRBJ1-2; clone size: .; V gene: TRBV15; D gene: .; CDR3 protein: CATSRDFGAGYGYTF; CDR3 DNA: TGTGCCACCAGCAGAGATTTCGGGGCAGGCTATGGCTACACCTTC
J gene: TRBJ2-7; clone size: .; V gene: TRBV6-1; D gene: .; CDR3 protein: CASSADGVPYEQYF; CDR3 DNA: TGTGCCAGCAGTGCGGACGGAGTCCCCTACGAGCAGTACTTC
J gene: TRBJ1-5; clone size: .; V gene: TRBV7-3; D gene: .; CDR3 protein: CASSHRVSVGNQPQHF; CDR3 DNA: TGTGCCAGCAGCCACAGGGTTTCAGTCGGCAATCAGCCCCAGCATTTT
J gene: TRBJ1-2; clone size: .; V gene: TRBV5-6; D gene: TRBD1; CDR3 protein: CASSPRLGTGIGVDYGYTF; CDR3 DNA: TGTGCCAGCAGCCCAAGGTTAGGGACAGGCATCGGAGTGGACTATGGCTACACCTTC
J gene: TRBJ1-3; clone size: .; V gene: TRBV27; D gene: .; CDR3 protein: CASSLNAGLSGNTIYF; CDR3 DNA: TGTGCCAGCAGTTTGAATGCAGGGCTCTCTGGAAACACCATATATTTT
J gene: TRBJ2-5; clone size: .; V gene: TRBV7-7; D gene: TRBD2; CDR3 protein: CASSLLAGGQETQYF; CDR3 DNA: TGTGCCAGCAGCTTACTAGCGGGGGGACAAGAGACCCAGTACTTC